This TCR beta chain is drawn from a study of blood T cell repertoires in COVID-19. Study-level background: Collection of acute and convalescent COVID-19 samples took place in the United States, Italy and Spain.

Within 2 weeks before study entry, exposed participants met a COVID-19 case. The method was immunoSEQ multiplex PCR; TCRdb's version includes in-frame clones alone and lacks a portion of them. The table records hundreds of thousands of clones, just under 90% of them present only once. Per the germline V gene, CDR1 is SNHLY and CDR2 is FYNNEI. There are 15 residues in the CDR3. J was trimmed by 6 bases and V by 1 base; bases with no gene match: 6. Sequenced input: PBMCs or T cells enriched from blood (not recorded which). V gene TRBV2 combines with J gene TRBJ2-1, with 7 bases matching TRBD2. This clonotype was sampled from a man aged 50 to 60 who had been exposed to COVID-19. This CDR3 reads CASSEGLADINEQFF. In nucleotides, the CDR3 is TGTGCCAGCAGTGAAGGGCTAGCGGACATCAATGAGCAGTTCTTC.